A single sample is the source of the 25 T cell receptor beta chains below, sequenced in a study of human T cells and chemical hapten exposure. MiXCR was run by TCRdb on the RACE reads, yielding one entry per CDR3 protein. The data contain roughly 72,000 distinct CDR3 sequences, approximately 10% of them seen just once; the ten biggest clones take up around 1.5%. Stated time point: patch test 1, 2 weeks after DPC sensitization. Treatment given: therapeutic diphenylcyclopropenone sensitization with weekly scalp DPC. This specimen consisted of whole blood, obtained in connection with sensitization to the hapten diphenylcyclopropenone (DPC). The receptor source for this set is a woman aged 45 to 65 with alopecia areata. Some clones in this sample may be carry-over from other donors' samples.

The genes are TRBV29-1 and TRBJ2-1; TRBD2 matches 9 bases. This CDR3 region has 14 residues. CDR1 is SQVTM, CDR2 ANQGSEA, per germline. J was trimmed by 2 bases and V by 3 bases; bases with no gene match: 2. CDR3 residues: CSVDSGGAYNEQFF. DNA for the CDR3: TGCAGCGTTGATAGCGGGGGAGCCTACAATGAGCAGTTCTTC.

The chain is built from TRBV18 and TRBJ2-3; 12 bases line up with TRBD2. Germline lookup yields CDR1 KGHSH and CDR2 LQKENI. The CDR3 is made up of 18 amino acids. The V and J ends lost 3 bases and 0 bases, in that order; junction bases with no gene match: 7. The CDR3 sequence is CASSPRRTSGTSTDTQYF. Here the CDR3 DNA reads TGTGCCAGCTCACCCCGTCGGACTAGCGGGACTAGCACAGATACGCAGTATTTT.

The chain recombines TRBV7-2 with TRBJ2-5; 11 nucleotides line up with TRBD2. The CDR3 totals 15 residues. With V trimmed by 5 bases and J by 6 bases, 8 bases remained unmatched. Germline V gene data show CDR1 as SGHTA and CDR2 as FQGNSA. CDR3: CASSLSGRASKTQYF. CDR3 nucleotides: TGTGCCAGCAGCCTTAGCGGGAGGGCCTCGAAGACCCAGTACTTC.

This clonotype was detected a few times. The CDR3 nucleotides read TGTGCCAGCAGCCAAGATGCCGGGCTTACCTACGAGCAGTACTTC. This gives the protein CASSQDAGLTYEQYF. The rearrangement links TRBV3-1 to TRBJ2-7; D not resolved. The CDR3 has 15 residues. Germline-derived CDR1 and CDR2 are LGHDT and YNNKEL (reference sequence). Trimming stripped 0 bases from V and 2 bases from J, with 11 bases between.

This clonotype was seen more than once but under ten times. The junction and the germline gene differ at one end; a read error may be behind it. The chain uses TRBV7-7 and TRBJ1-4; TRBD1 matches 8 bases. The CDR3 spans 15 residues. The germline CDR1 and CDR2 sequences are SSHAT and FNYEAQ (reference sequence). CDR3: CASSRDRGSNEKLFF. The CDR3 nucleotides are TGTGCTAGCAGCCGCGACAGGGGATCTAATGAAAAACTGTTTTTT.

This clonotype has a count of ten or more. The chain combines TRBV23-1 with TRBJ1-5; 9 bases fit TRBD1. TRBV23-1 is recorded as an ORF, its role being uncertain. The CDR3 is 17 residues long. The V and J ends lost 0 bases and 2 bases, in that order; junction bases with no gene match: 5. The CDR3 loop reads CASSQSHRGRCNQPQHF. The CDR3 DNA reads as TGCGCCAGCAGTCAATCCCACAGGGGGCGATGCAATCAGCCCCAGCATTTT.

J is TRBJ2-5 and V is TRBV10-3; D is ambiguous. The CDR3 is 11 residues long. V gave up 6 bases and J gave up 5 bases, with 7 bases separating them. Germline loops: CDR1 ENHRY, CDR2 SYGVKD. CDR3: CAISVEETQYF. The CDR3 bases are TGTGCCATCAGCGTGGAGGAGACCCAGTACTTC.

The rearrangement uses TRBV14 and TRBJ1-1, with TRBD1 identical over 7 bases. V was pared by 3 bases and J by 0 bases, with 7 bases of the junction left unmatched. The CDR3 loop spans 16 amino acids. CDR1 is SGHDN, CDR2 FVKESK, per germline. The CDR3, as DNA: TGTGCCAGCAGCCAGAGACAGGGCCTGATGAACACTGAAGCTTTCTTT. Translating it yields CASSQRQGLMNTEAFF. The variable domain in full, with the rest retrieved from reference TRBV14 and TRBJ1-1, is EAGVTQFPSHSVIEKGQTVTLRCDPISGHDNLYWYRRVMGKEIKFLLHFVKESKQDESGMPNNRFLAERTGGTYSTLKVQPAELEDSGVYFCASSQRQGLMNTEAFFGQGTRLTVV.

This clonotype was found a few times. The chain couples TRBV20-1 to TRBJ1-2, with TRBD1 identical over 7 bases. CDR1 is DFQATT, CDR2 SNEGSKA, per germline (reference sequence). There are 14 residues in the CDR3. With V trimmed by 1 base and J by 5 bases, 7 bases remained unmatched. Here the CDR3 DNA reads TGCAGTGCTAGAGCCCTCACAGGGGTATATGGCTACACCTTC. Amino acids: CSARALTGVYGYTF.

This clonotype was counted only a few times. The chain uses TRBV21-1 and TRBJ2-5; the table names TRBD2, a call not compared with the DNA. TRBV21-1 is designated a pseudogene. CDR3 length equals 18 residues. As DNA, the CDR3 is TGTGCCAGCAGCACCCCACTAGCGGGGCGAACGTTACAAGAGACCCAGTACTTC. This codes for CASSTPLAGRTLQETQYF.

The gene calls are TRBV20-1 and TRBJ2-7, with 9 bases lining up with TRBD2. This CDR3 spans 16 amino acids. With V trimmed by 5 bases and J by 0 bases, 11 bases remained unmatched. From germline, CDR1 is DFQATT and CDR2 SNEGSKA (reference sequence). CDR3 sequence (DNA): TGCAGTGCTTTCCGATGGACTAGCGAGCCCTCCTACGAGCAGTACTTC. The encoded protein is CSAFRWTSEPSYEQYF.

This clonotype occurred many times. The rearrangement uses TRBV7-2 and TRBJ2-1; D is unclear. The CDR3 extends over 13 amino acids. Deletions cut 1 base from V and 0 bases from J, with 1 base between. Germline V gene sequence: CDR1 SGHTA, CDR2 FQGNSA. Here the CDR3 reads CASSLVSYNEQFF. Written as DNA, the CDR3 is TGTGCCAGCAGCTTAGTCTCCTACAATGAGCAGTTCTTC.

This clonotype has only a few counts. This chain links TRBV6-1 with TRBJ1-4; TRBD1 matches at 7 bases. V shed 6 bases, J shed 8 bases, and the junction held 9 bases outside the gene matches. The germline V gene has CDR1 MNHNS and CDR2 SASEGT. This CDR3 has 14 amino acids. In DNA form, the CDR3 reads TGTGCCAGCAGCCGGACAGGTTTTGGGGAAAAACTGTTTTTT. Amino acids: CASSRTGFGEKLFF.

Ten or more counts support this clonotype. The CDR3 DNA is TGTGCCAGCGCAGAGACGGGACGGAACTACGAGCAGTACTTC. Translating gives CASAETGRNYEQYF. The rearrangement joins TRBV6-6 to TRBJ2-7; D tentatively reads TRBD1 or TRBD2 (5 bases each). V was trimmed by 8 bases and J by 3 bases, leaving 17 bases between them. This CDR3 comprises 14 residues. The germline V gene encodes CDR1 MNHNY and CDR2 SVGAGI (reference sequence).

This clonotype was found a few times. The V gene is TRBV6-2 or TRBV6-3, the J gene TRBJ2-7, with 9 bases matching TRBD1. The CDR3 has 15 residues. The trim removed 5 bases at V and 4 bases at J, leaving 9 bases unmatched. Germline V lookup: CDR1 MNHEY, CDR2 SVGEGT. This CDR3 reads CASSLSGTGKYEQYF. Here the CDR3 DNA reads TGTGCCAGCAGTCTATCCGGGACAGGGAAGTACGAGCAGTACTTC.

A few counts support this clonotype. The J gene is TRBJ2-1, the V gene TRBV3-1, with D maybe TRBD2 (5 bases). The V gene's germline CDR1 is LGHDT and CDR2 YNNKEL (reference sequence). Trimming pared 0 bases from V and 9 bases from J, leaving 12 bases between. The CDR3 is 14 amino acids. CDR3 protein: CASSQDRASSEQFF. CDR3 sequence (DNA): TGTGCCAGCAGCCAAGATCGGGCTAGCAGTGAGCAGTTCTTC.

This clonotype was picked up a small number of times. This sequence joins TRBV20-1 and TRBJ1-3, with D uncertain. The germline V and J ends were trimmed by 5 bases and 0 bases, with 11 bases remaining between them. The CDR3 consists of 14 residues. Germline loops: CDR1 DFQATT, CDR2 SNEGSKA (reference sequence). The CDR3, as DNA: TGCAGTGCTTTGACTGGATTCTCTGGAAACACCATATATTTT. Protein product: CSALTGFSGNTIYF.

The chain employs TRBV2 and TRBJ1-5, with D possibly matching TRBD1 (5 bases). The germline V gene has CDR1 SNHLY and CDR2 FYNNEI. Trimming cost V 7 bases and J 3 bases, with 13 bases left between them. The length of the CDR3 is 14 residues. The CDR3 bases are TGTGCCAGCATAGGGGCAGGACCCAATCAGCCCCAGCATTTT. It yields the protein CASIGAGPNQPQHF.

This clonotype was seen at least ten times. The chain has TRBV11-2 and TRBJ2-1; 12 positions agree with TRBD2. There are 17 residues in the CDR3. V shed 5 bases and J 0 bases; nucleotides not matched to a gene: 5. Germline lookup yields CDR1 SGHAT and CDR2 FQNNGV. CDR3 DNA: TGTGCCAGCAGCGCGACTAGCGGGAGTTCCTCCTACAATGAGCAGTTCTTC. Amino acids: CASSATSGSSSYNEQFF. Full variable domain (remainder filled in from reference TRBV11-2 and TRBJ2-1): EAGVAQSPRYKIIEKRQSVAFWCNPISGHATLYWYQQILGQGPKLLIQFQNNGVVDDSQLPKDRFSAERLKGVDSTLKIQPAKLEDSAVYLCASSATSGSSSYNEQFFGPGTRLTVL.

This clonotype was observed a few times. The V call is TRBV5-8, the J call TRBJ1-2; the match to TRBD1 covers 9 bases. Germline lookup yields CDR1 SGHTS and CDR2 YDEGEE. V was clipped by 4 bases and J by 2 bases; unmatched bases: 6. This CDR3 has 15 amino acids. CDR3 region: CASSPRGTGNYGYTF. CDR3 coding DNA: TGTGCCAGCAGCCCTCGGGGGACAGGGAACTATGGCTACACCTTC. The full variable domain, its missing parts supplied by reference TRBV5-8 and TRBJ1-2, is EAGVTQSPTHLIKTRGQQATLRCSPISGHTSVYWYQQALGLGLQFLLWYDEGEERNRGNFPPRFSGRQFPNYSSELNVNALELEDSALYLCASSPRGTGNYGYTFGSGTRLTVV.

This sequence joins TRBV2 and TRBJ2-6, with 10 positions matching TRBD2. Germline V gene data show CDR1 as SNHLY and CDR2 as FYNNEI. V shed 7 bases and J 4 bases; nucleotides not matched to a gene: 7. CDR3 length: 16 residues. CDR3 sequence reads: CASTTSGVRGANVLTF. DNA of the CDR3: TGTGCCAGCACTACTAGCGGGGTCCGAGGGGCCAACGTCCTGACTTTC. The full variable domain, with the rest looked up from reference TRBV2 and TRBJ2-6, is EPEVTQTPSHQVTQMGQEVILRCVPISNHLYFYWYRQILGQKVEFLVSFYNNEISEKSEIFDDQFSVERPDGSNFTLKIRSTKLEDSAMYFCASTTSGVRGANVLTFGAGSRLTVL.

The rearrangement joins TRBV7-8 to TRBJ2-3; D is ambiguous. The germline V gene encodes CDR1 SGHVS and CDR2 FQNEAQ. Trimming left V 5 bases short and J 6 bases short, with 12 bases between. The CDR3 length is 13 residues. The CDR3 protein is CASSPPVGDTQYF. The DNA for the CDR3 is TGTGCCAGCAGCCCCCCCGTGGGTGATACGCAGTATTTT. Full variable domain (missing parts from reference TRBV7-8 and TRBJ2-3): GAGVSQSPRYKVAKRGQDVALRCDPISGHVSLFWYQQALGQGPEFLTYFQNEAQLDKSGLPSDRFFAERPEGSVSTLKIQRTQQEDSAVYLCASSPPVGDTQYFGPGTRLTVL.

This clonotype was counted many times. The rearrangement uses TRBV7-6 and TRBJ1-1; no clear D gene. This CDR3 comprises 13 residues. CDR1 and CDR2 (germline): SGHVS, FNYEAQ. The V end lost 1 base, the J end lost 6 bases, and 9 bases lay between the germline ends. The CDR3 DNA follows: TGTGCCAGCAGCTTAGGAGGGAGCGCTGAAGCTTTCTTT. It encodes CASSLGGSAEAFF. The entire variable domain, with the rest obtained from reference TRBV7-6 and TRBJ1-1, is as follows: GAGVSQSPRYKVTKRGQDVALRCDPISGHVSLYWYRQALGQGPEFLTYFNYEAQQDKSGLPNDRFSAERPEGSISTLTIQRTEQRDSAMYRCASSLGGSAEAFFGQGTRLTVV.

CDR3 loop: CSVEDLGGLNTEAFF. The DNA of the CDR3 is TGCAGCGTTGAAGATCTGGGCGGATTGAACACTGAAGCTTTCTTT. V usage is TRBV29-1 and J usage is TRBJ1-1; D gene unclear. The CDR3 sequence is 15 residues long. Germline V gene data show CDR1 as SQVTM and CDR2 as ANQGSEA. Trimming stripped 0 bases from V and 0 bases from J, with 11 bases between.

This clonotype was observed at least ten times. The chain uses TRBV28 and TRBJ2-7, with D unresolved. Per the germline V gene, CDR1 is MDHEN and CDR2 is SYDVKM. The germline V and J ends were trimmed by 5 bases and 2 bases, with 7 bases remaining between them. This CDR3 comprises 12 residues. The CDR3 DNA follows: TGTGCCAGCAGTGTCCACGCCTACGAGCAGTACTTC. Protein: CASSVHAYEQYF.